The 5 T cell receptor beta chains listed next were all sequenced from one sample in a study of shared clonotypes between healthy human individuals. This table comes from immunoSEQ multiplex PCR, and its TCRdb copy is limited to in-frame clones, with some not included. The sample holds about 2.4 million clones, 93% seen once. Specimen: naive CD4+ T cells from PBMCs. Subset: CD45RA+ positively selected. Receptors originate from a man between 18 and 29 years old in good health. Some clones in this sample may be carry-over from other donors' samples.

The J gene is TRBJ2-7, the V gene TRBV2; 8 positions match TRBD2. The junction had 2 bases not matched to a gene; V was cut back by 7 bases and J by 3 bases. Germline lookup yields CDR1 SNHLY and CDR2 FYNNEI. The length of the CDR3 is 12 residues. CDR3 loop: CASTLAGYEQYF. The CDR3 nucleotides are TGTGCCAGCACCCTAGCGGGCTACGAGCAGTACTTC.

The rearrangement uses TRBV14 and TRBJ1-3; unclear D gene. The germline V gene has CDR1 SGHDN and CDR2 FVKESK. V dropped 8 bases and J dropped 3 bases, with 11 bases sitting between them. This CDR3 region has 13 residues. The CDR3 here is CASSPVVGNTIYF. The CDR3 DNA follows: TGTGCCAGCTCCCCTGTGGTTGGAAACACCATATATTTT.

This chain joins TRBV7-9 and TRBJ1-1, with D unclear. The CDR3 consists of 14 residues. Trimming took off 1 base at V and 6 bases at J, with 12 bases between the two ends. Germline CDR1 is SEHNR and CDR2 is FQNEAQ (reference sequence). The CDR3 DNA is TGTGCCAGCAGCTTAGATGGCGGCGGCGCTGAAGCTTTCTTT. This gives the protein CASSLDGGGAEAFF.

V and J are TRBV7-8 and TRBJ2-2, with D possibly being TRBD1 or TRBD2 (5 bases each). The CDR3 is 16 amino acids. The V end lost 5 bases, the J end lost 5 bases, and 18 bases lay between the germline ends. CDR1 is SGHVS, CDR2 FQNEAQ, per germline. The CDR3 reads CASSRGASRETGELFF. The CDR3 DNA is TGTGCCAGCAGCCGAGGGGCTAGCAGAGAAACCGGGGAGCTGTTTTTT.

Only one count was recorded for this clone. The CDR3 region has the DNA TGTGCCAGCAGCGGACACCTCTATGGCTACACCTTC. Translating it yields CASSGHLYGYTF. The V gene is TRBV6-4, the J gene TRBJ1-2; possible D gene TRBD1, 5 bases. From germline, CDR1 is MRHNA and CDR2 SNTAGT. This CDR3 comprises 12 residues. Trimming left V 6 bases short and J 4 bases short, with 9 bases between.